This TCR beta chain originates from a study of shared T cell receptors in the human thymus. J gave up 3 bases and V 6 bases, and 6 bases lay outside the gene matches. The germline CDR1 and CDR2 sequences are ENHRY and SYGVKD. The CDR3 is 14 amino acids. Libraries were prepared by immunoSEQ multiplex PCR; TCRdb keeps only in-frame clonotypes and omits some of them. This sample has 700,000 or so clones, with 80% to 90% found just once. Another study also made use of these data, one on human thymus T cells. That work contributes: Thymic resections from corrective heart surgery supplied the tissue. Usage of V and J genes appeared biased in thymic and blood repertoires. Related work showed strongly overlapping thymic repertoires across unrelated individuals.

The chain combines TRBV10-3 with TRBJ2-3; 7 bases are shared with TRBD1. The receptor's source is a girl under three years old with a congenital heart defect. Sequences were obtained from thymocytes. The CDR3 loop reads CAIRDRAATDTQYF. The CDR3 DNA reads TGTGCCATCAGAGACAGGGCGGCTACAGATACGCAGTATTTT.